The 10 T cell receptor beta chains given below trace back to one sample, sequenced in a study of cytomegalovirus exposure and HLA in healthy donors. This PCR relied on a set of 60 Vbeta primers and 13 Jbeta primers. Sequencing used immunoSEQ multiplex PCR; TCRdb keeps in-frame clones, though not all of them. The table has under 150,000 clones, 63% seen once; the top ten hold 10%. Sequencing was done on a sample of PBMCs. These receptors came from a man aged 40-49 years in good health and CMV-seropositive.

The gene calls are TRBV7-3 and TRBJ2-1; D is perhaps TRBD2 (5 bases). CDR3 length: 13 amino acids. Germline V lookup: CDR1 SGHTA, CDR2 FQGTGA. V shed 5 bases and J shed 10 bases, with 15 bases lying between them. The CDR3 reads CASSDRGGVEQFF. DNA for the CDR3: TGTGCCAGCAGCGATCGGGGTGGGGTGGAGCAGTTCTTC.

This clone was seen only a few times. The gene calls are TRBV28 and TRBJ1-1, with TRBD1 matching over 7 bases. This CDR3 contains 15 residues. The V and J ends lost 2 bases and 5 bases, in that order; junction bases with no gene match: 8. CDR1 is MDHEN and CDR2 is SYDVKM in the germline V gene. The CDR3 reads CASSLTTTGKTEAFF. The CDR3 DNA reads as TGTGCCAGCAGTTTAACCACGACAGGGAAGACTGAAGCTTTCTTT.

This clone was seen a few times. The chain is built from TRBV7-3 and TRBJ1-6; 8 bases match TRBD1. Germline V gene data show CDR1 as SGHTA and CDR2 as FQGTGA. With 2 bases clipped from V and 10 bases from J, the junction kept 4 bases outside the gene matches. The length of the CDR3 is 14 residues. CDR3 region: CASSLGQGPSPLHF. CDR3 bases: TGTGCCAGCAGCTTAGGACAGGGACCCTCACCCCTCCACTTT. The full variable domain, in which reference TRBV7-3 and TRBJ1-6 provide the parts outside the CDR3, is GAGVSQTPSNKVTEKGKYVELRCDPISGHTALYWYRQSLGQGPEFLIYFQGTGAADDSGLPNDRFFAVRPEGSVSTLKIQRTERGDSAVYLCASSLGQGPSPLHFGNGTRLTVT.

The CDR3 here is CASSLTDRGGNTEAFF. The CDR3 nucleotides are TGTGCCAGCAGCTTAACGGACAGGGGCGGGAACACTGAAGCTTTCTTT. The chain has TRBV7-3 and TRBJ1-1; TRBD1 matches 9 bases. Per the germline V gene, CDR1 is SGHTA and CDR2 is FQGTGA. With 0 bases clipped from V and 1 base from J, the junction kept 3 bases outside the gene matches. There are 16 residues in the CDR3.

With regard to this clone: Other nucleotide sequences from this sample produce the same CDR3. The DNA of the CDR3 is TGCAGCGTAGCTCCCGGGAGTAATCAGCCCCAGCATTTT. This codes for CSVAPGSNQPQHF. The chain joins TRBV29-1 to TRBJ1-5, with D hard to call. CDR3 length equals 13 residues. The V and J ends lost 6 bases and 4 bases respectively, with 13 bases between them. The germline V gene has CDR1 SQVTM and CDR2 ANQGSEA.

The CDR3 loop is CASSSQYGYTF. The CDR3 nucleotides are TGTGCCAGCAGTTCTCAGTATGGCTACACCTTC. The chain has TRBV27 and TRBJ1-2; D ambiguous. Per the germline V gene, CDR1 is MNHEY and CDR2 is SMNVEV (reference sequence). The CDR3 covers 11 residues. V lost 4 bases, J lost 5 bases, and 5 bases lay in between.

This clone came up once. The rearrangement links TRBV7-9 to TRBJ1-2, with D maybe TRBD1 (5 bases). CDR1 is SEHNR and CDR2 is FQNEAQ in the germline V gene (reference sequence). V was clipped by 4 bases and J by 2 bases, with 11 bases between them. This CDR3 spans 14 amino acids. CDR3 in DNA: TGTGCCAGCAGCTCTTTTGCAGGGAACTATGGCTACACCTTC. Protein sequence: CASSSFAGNYGYTF.

The chain is built from TRBV9 and TRBJ1-5, with a possible D match to TRBD1 (5 bases). The ends were cut back, 0 bases at V and 9 bases at J, with 7 bases in the middle. Germline V CDR1 and CDR2: SGDLS, YYNGEE. There are 12 residues in the CDR3. In DNA form, the CDR3 reads TGTGCCAGCAGCGTAGGGGGGGGGCCCCAGCATTTT. As protein: CASSVGGGPQHF.

This chain links TRBV7-2 with TRBJ2-5, with 7 bases that match TRBD2. Germline assignment: CDR1 SGHTA and CDR2 FQGNSA. The CDR3 covers 14 residues. V lost 1 base to trimming and J lost 6 bases; unmatched junction nucleotides: 5. The CDR3: CASSLETSVKTQYF. The CDR3 DNA reads TGTGCCAGCAGCTTAGAAACTAGCGTGAAGACCCAGTACTTC.

The rearrangement uses TRBV28 and TRBJ2-5, with TRBD1 identical over 8 bases. This CDR3 comprises 14 residues. Germline V gene data show CDR1 as MDHEN and CDR2 as SYDVKM. With V trimmed by 3 bases and J by 1 base, 1 base remained unmatched. Here the CDR3 reads CASSLTGAQETQYF. CDR3 sequence (DNA): TGTGCCAGCAGTTTGACAGGGGCCCAAGAGACCCAGTACTTC.